This T cell receptor beta chain was identified during a study of cytomegalovirus exposure and HLA in healthy donors. Findings and limits, study-wide: There were reportedly fewer N-insertions in an Asian-associated ancestry cluster than the approximately 670-donor mean, in a later analysis. The classifier reportedly diagnosed cytomegalovirus status with high sensitivity and specificity. Common viral pathogens seemed to be connected with several of the most significant clusters, according to a later analysis. Among TCR beta chains of equal frequency, HLA-associated ones were more clonally expanded in a later analysis.

On this clone itself: As yet, its antigen is unknown.

The V gene's germline CDR1 is SGHRS and CDR2 YFSETQ. This CDR3 spans 16 amino acids. Trimming took 2 bases from V and 0 from J, leaving 14 bases between them. The primer mix had 60 Vbeta and 13 Jbeta primers. Some clones are missing from TCRdb's copy, which holds only in-frame ones; the method was immunoSEQ multiplex PCR. The sample yields 130,000 or so clones, around four fifths seen once. The chain recombines TRBV5-1 with TRBJ1-1; maybe TRBD1 (6 bases). Specimen: PBMCs. This clonotype was obtained from a woman aged 45 to 65 in good health and CMV-seropositive. CDR3 sequence (DNA): TGCGCCAGCAGCTTTTCCAGGGGCTCTATGAACACTGAAGCTTTCTTT. It yields the protein CASSFSRGSMNTEAFF.